This T cell receptor beta chain was identified in a study of blood T cell repertoires in COVID-19. TCRdb keeps only in-frame clones here, not all; method: immunoSEQ multiplex PCR. Here the sample spans about 200,000 clones, 80% to 90% being singletons. The germline gives CDR1 MNHEY, CDR2 SMNVEV (reference sequence). Losses at the gene ends were 1 base for V and 1 base for J; bases not matched to a gene: 13. The CDR3 runs to 19 residues. Sequenced: peripheral blood. The J gene is TRBJ2-7, the V gene TRBV27; 10 bases line up with TRBD2. This receptor was obtained from a human donor in a cohort sampled during active COVID-19. This CDR3 is CASSLLHRVSGRVSYEQYF. The CDR3 DNA reads TGTGCCAGCAGTTTATTGCACAGGGTGAGCGGGAGGGTGTCCTACGAGCAGTACTTC.